This T cell receptor (beta chain) was recovered during a study of shared clonotypes between healthy human individuals (dated by TCRdb to about 2020). For the wider study: The cohort included three men and a couple of women between 18 and 49 years of age. The study deeply sequenced blood TCR repertoires of about five healthy adults to estimate repertoire size and the extent of clonotype sharing between individuals. Per donor, leukapheresis produced somewhere between about 0.8 and 9 billion PBMCs. For each donor, CD4 naive and CD4 memory were each run on three plates, CD8 naive on two plates, and CD8 memory on one plate. To increase sequencing depth and limit assay-specific biases, different laboratories used diverse techniques to prepare libraries and sequence TCR repertoires.

About this clone itself: Its antigen is unknown. Base quality data are lacking; no much larger clone is found one base away.

The CDR3 runs 12 amino acids, cysteine and phenylalanine included. Of all the DNA, just the CDR3 is kept, 36 bases in frame from base 1. From the germline V gene (reference sequence), CDR1 is MNHEY and CDR2 is SMNVEV. V sheds 3 bases and J sheds 8 bases, leaving 7 bases between their ends. Here is what the overall study found, with its caveats: Rarefaction of sorted-subset datasets indicated incomplete sequencing despite the large sequencing depth. The genetic and exposure-history diversity represented was limited by the small number of donors. Clonotypes shared by all four sorted-subset donors showed higher generation probabilities than non-shared clonotypes. Roughly 5.2% of naive CD4, 3.5% of naive CD8, approximately 2.2% of memory CD4, and around 0.4% of memory CD8 clonotypes were shared across several donors. Sampling was limited to blood, and TCR repertoires in tissue likely differ from TCR repertoires in blood. Larger estimated clonotype richness was generally found for naive subsets than for memory subsets. Based on pairwise subsampling, the degree of clonotype sharing among donors was expected to be affected by sequencing depth.

Using the deep immunoSEQ assay, TCR CDR3 regions were amplified from genomic DNA by multiplex PCR. Extracted genomic DNA from each cell subset was distributed evenly across all wells of several immunoSEQ 96-well plates, and each plate was treated as a replicate. Each replicate PCR for sorted subsets received about 180 ng genomic DNA, equal to roughly 29,000 T cell genomes. Purified libraries were measured with a Qubit 3.0 fluorometer, size-checked on a Bioanalyzer 2100, and measured again with the KAPA Library Quantification kit. Every immunoSEQ 96-well plate was sequenced on a dedicated single-read 150-cycle Illumina NextSeq 550 flow cell. The source study handled its data this way. Because only junctional sequences without quality scores were contained in the immunoSEQ output, filtering matching that applied to full-length reads could not be performed. Sequences were annotated with PyIR, a Python wrapper for IgBLAST v1.9, and V/J genes and CDR3 were assigned using IMGT germline references. Any read was removed if the V/J assignment was weak (E-value above 1e-6), the CDR3 was missing, or the read contained stop codons, out-of-frame junctions, or ambiguous translated residues. V3J clonotypes were defined as sequences sharing an identical inferred V gene, J gene, and CDR3 amino acid sequence. Percentage overlap between repertoires was computed as shared unique clonotypes divided by the size of the smaller repertoire. Richness of each repertoire was evaluated using RTK rarefaction, the Chao1 estimator, and Recon v2.1 estimates of unobserved clonotypes. Generation probabilities for all TCRbeta clonotypes obtained by the gDNA method from a few donors were computed using OLGA. In TCRdb, the immuneACCESS table is reduced to in-frame sequences with V and J assigned. These tables do not hold every clone; where another copy was compared, an unresolved V gene accounts for under half, and the others remain unexplained. The D gene and trimming were derived from the DNA, and the V and J assignments and clone size from that table. The sample table lists approximately 600,000 clones, approximately 96% of them with a count of one. About 0.11% of the sample rests with the top ten.

For the CD8 naive samples, CD45RO-negative cells were positively selected for CCR7, yielding a CD45RA+CCR7+ population from which TemRA cells were excluded. The donors were healthy, HIV-negative adults who had no recently reported acute infections or vaccinations. Only Caucasian adults living in Nashville, Tennessee, USA were represented among the donors. Blood was collected by leukapheresis, and PBMCs were isolated by Ficoll-Histopaque density gradient centrifugation and then cryopreserved in liquid nitrogen vapor phase. Analytical flow cytometry was used to check the purity and quantity of every magnetically sorted T cell population. From each sorted fraction, genomic DNA was isolated and quantified by UV absorbance on a Nanodrop 2000c.

The sequence was collected from a woman between 25 and 40 years old in good health. Input material: naive CD8+ T cells sorted from blood. What this sample's cell subset or site label stands for: CD45RA+CCR7+. The chain was built from TRBV27 and TRBJ2-2; the D gene lacks a confident call. At the DNA level, the sequence is TGTGCCAGCAGTTTGCTCAGGGGGGAGCTGTTTTTT. Translated, it gives CASSLLRGELFF.